A selection of T cell receptor beta chains follows, all from one sample in a study of beta chain features in type 1 diabetes. TCRdb's copy holds only in-frame clones and misses some; the assay was immunoSEQ multiplex PCR. The sample has 600,000 or so clones; around 12% are singletons. The sequenced sample was naive CD4+ T cells from blood. These receptors all stem from a man aged 25 to 45 with type 1 diabetes. Each CDR3 is given with its conserved first and last residue. The D gene is left open where the match is weak. Not all rows give a size; the values are once, few, many and, for expanded clones, a class.

d_call: .; clone_size: few; j_call: TRBJ1-2; v_call: TRBV5-4; cdr3_aa: CASSLESGLGYTF; cdr3_nt: TGTGCCAGCAGCTTGGAGTCAGGGCTTGGCTACACCTTC
d_call: .; clone_size: .; j_call: TRBJ2-5; v_call: TRBV4-3; cdr3_aa: CASKPTGVKETQYF; cdr3_nt: TGCGCCAGCAAACCGACAGGAGTTAAGGAGACCCAGTACTTC
d_call: TRBD1; clone_size: many; j_call: TRBJ1-4; v_call: TRBV5-6; cdr3_aa: CASSSSTGWYEKLFF; cdr3_nt: TGTGCCAGCAGCTCTTCGACAGGGTGGTATGAAAAACTGTTTTTT
d_call: TRBD2; clone_size: .; j_call: TRBJ2-2; v_call: TRBV2; cdr3_aa: CASTLLAGVIGELFF; cdr3_nt: TGTGCCAGCACATTACTAGCGGGGGTGATCGGGGAGCTGTTTTTT
d_call: TRBD2; clone_size: few; j_call: TRBJ2-1; v_call: TRBV7-2; cdr3_aa: CASRAGLARGEVNEQFF; cdr3_nt: TGTGCCAGCCGAGCGGGACTCGCCAGAGGGGAGGTGAATGAGCAGTTCTTC
d_call: .; clone_size: once; j_call: TRBJ1-5; v_call: TRBV28; cdr3_aa: CASSSPGQYQPQHF; cdr3_nt: TGTGCCAGCAGTTCTCCGGGACAATATCAGCCCCAGCATTTT
d_call: TRBD1; clone_size: .; j_call: TRBJ1-2; v_call: TRBV7-9; cdr3_aa: CASSPQRDRGREGYTF; cdr3_nt: TGTGCCAGCAGCCCCCAGCGGGACAGGGGGCGAGAAGGCTACACCTTC
d_call: .; clone_size: .; j_call: TRBJ2-5; v_call: TRBV28; cdr3_aa: CASSLPAGQETQYF; cdr3_nt: TGTGCCAGCAGTTTACCGGCGGGACAAGAGACCCAGTACTTC
d_call: .; clone_size: .; j_call: TRBJ2-3; v_call: TRBV4-3; cdr3_aa: CASSQVASTDTQYF; cdr3_nt: TGCGCCAGCAGCCAAGTGGCCAGCACAGATACGCAGTATTTT
d_call: TRBD1; clone_size: few; j_call: TRBJ2-2; v_call: TRBV28; cdr3_aa: CASSGLGDRADGELFF; cdr3_nt: TGTGCCAGCAGCGGGCTCGGCGACAGGGCGGACGGGGAGCTGTTTTTT
d_call: TRBD1; clone_size: few; j_call: TRBJ2-1; v_call: TRBV14; cdr3_aa: CASSQDPSWGQGLSSSYNEQFF; cdr3_nt: TGTGCCAGCAGCCAAGATCCTTCATGGGGACAGGGGCTGTCTAGCTCCTACAATGAGCAGTTCTTC
d_call: .; clone_size: .; j_call: TRBJ2-1; v_call: TRBV5-1; cdr3_aa: CASRRGESYNEQFF; cdr3_nt: TGCGCCAGCAGACGCGGGGAATCCTACAATGAGCAGTTCTTC
d_call: TRBD2; clone_size: .; j_call: TRBJ2-1; v_call: TRBV9; cdr3_aa: CASSVGGGSVNEQFF; cdr3_nt: TGTGCCAGCAGCGTAGGCGGGGGATCGGTTAATGAGCAGTTCTTC
d_call: .; clone_size: few; j_call: TRBJ1-5; v_call: TRBV14; cdr3_aa: CASSLGNQPQHF; cdr3_nt: TGTGCCAGCAGCCTGGGCAATCAGCCCCAGCATTTT
d_call: TRBD1; clone_size: .; j_call: TRBJ1-5; v_call: TRBV4-1; cdr3_aa: CASSPQGQGNQPQHF; cdr3_nt: TGCGCCAGCAGCCCACAGGGACAGGGGAATCAGCCCCAGCATTTT
d_call: TRBD1; clone_size: .; j_call: TRBJ2-7; v_call: TRBV7-8; cdr3_aa: CASSTAQGGYEQYF; cdr3_nt: TGTGCCAGCAGCACGGCACAGGGGGGCTACGAGCAGTACTTC
d_call: .; clone_size: .; j_call: TRBJ2-5; v_call: TRBV5-1; cdr3_aa: CASSHTGGSLQETQYF; cdr3_nt: TGCGCCAGCAGCCACACAGGCGGTTCCCTCCAAGAGACCCAGTACTTC
d_call: .; clone_size: few; j_call: TRBJ2-7; v_call: TRBV5-4; cdr3_aa: CASSLVSTREQYF; cdr3_nt: TGTGCCAGCAGCTTGGTATCGACTCGGGAGCAGTACTTC
d_call: .; clone_size: .; j_call: TRBJ2-7; v_call: TRBV19; cdr3_aa: CASRRDTHSYEQYF; cdr3_nt: TGTGCCAGTAGACGGGACACCCACTCCTACGAGCAGTACTTC
d_call: .; clone_size: .; j_call: TRBJ2-3; v_call: TRBV7-2; cdr3_aa: CASSLKDTQYF; cdr3_nt: TGTGCCAGCAGCTTAAAAGATACGCAGTATTTT
d_call: TRBD1; clone_size: .; j_call: TRBJ2-7; v_call: TRBV27; cdr3_aa: CASRIQPDRGPYEQYF; cdr3_nt: TGTGCCAGCAGGATCCAACCCGACAGGGGTCCTTACGAGCAGTACTTC
d_call: .; clone_size: few; j_call: TRBJ2-3; v_call: TRBV25-1; cdr3_aa: CASSAAGTDTQYF; cdr3_nt: TGTGCCAGCAGTGCAGCCGGCACAGATACGCAGTATTTT
d_call: TRBD1; clone_size: .; j_call: TRBJ1-6; v_call: TRBV5-4; cdr3_aa: CASSLQGAGNSPLHF; cdr3_nt: TGTGCCAGCAGCCTACAGGGGGCAGGGAATTCACCCCTCCACTTT
d_call: .; clone_size: .; j_call: TRBJ1-5; v_call: TRBV5-6; cdr3_aa: CASSFDGQPQHF; cdr3_nt: TGTGCCAGCAGCTTCGACGGGCAGCCCCAGCATTTT
d_call: TRBD2; clone_size: few; j_call: TRBJ2-3; v_call: TRBV9; cdr3_aa: CASSTGLDADTQYF; cdr3_nt: TGTGCCAGCAGCACTGGACTAGACGCAGATACGCAGTATTTT
d_call: TRBD2; clone_size: few; j_call: TRBJ2-5; v_call: TRBV5-1; cdr3_aa: CASSLTLADAETQYF; cdr3_nt: TGCGCCAGCAGCCTGACGCTAGCGGACGCAGAGACCCAGTACTTC
d_call: TRBD1; clone_size: .; j_call: TRBJ2-1; v_call: TRBV5-4; cdr3_aa: CASSGGQGISDEQFF; cdr3_nt: TGTGCCAGCAGCGGGGGACAGGGGATCTCGGATGAGCAGTTCTTC
d_call: TRBD1; clone_size: few; j_call: TRBJ2-1; v_call: TRBV11-3; cdr3_aa: CASSAGPGTGGNEQFF; cdr3_nt: TGTGCCAGCAGCGCAGGACCAGGGACAGGGGGCAATGAGCAGTTCTTC
d_call: TRBD1; clone_size: few; j_call: TRBJ2-7; v_call: TRBV7-6; cdr3_aa: CASSLRTGHSYEQYF; cdr3_nt: TGTGCCAGCAGCTTACGGACAGGTCACTCCTACGAGCAGTACTTC
d_call: .; clone_size: once; j_call: TRBJ2-3; v_call: TRBV13; cdr3_aa: CASSLFGTDTQYF; cdr3_nt: TGTGCCAGCAGCTTATTTGGTACAGATACGCAGTATTTT
d_call: .; clone_size: .; j_call: TRBJ1-1; v_call: TRBV10-3; cdr3_aa: CAISESSVLEDEAFF; cdr3_nt: TGTGCCATCAGTGAGTCGAGTGTTTTGGAGGATGAAGCTTTCTTT
d_call: .; clone_size: .; j_call: TRBJ2-7; v_call: TRBV7-9; cdr3_aa: CASSLRAGLTYEQYF; cdr3_nt: TGTGCCAGCAGCTTACGGGCAGGCCTGACCTACGAGCAGTACTTC
d_call: .; clone_size: few; j_call: TRBJ2-7; v_call: TRBV7-2; cdr3_aa: CASSLKDRSFLEQYF; cdr3_nt: TGTGCCAGCAGCTTAAAGGATAGGTCCTTCCTCGAGCAGTACTTC